This TCR beta chain is from a study of blood T cell repertoires in COVID-19. About the study: The United States, Italy and Spain provided the acute and convalescent COVID-19 samples.

In the study's own analysis: Amplification of reference gene primers provided the estimated nucleated cell counts. This table comes from immunoSEQ multiplex PCR, and its TCRdb copy is limited to in-frame clones, with some not included. From that table come the V and J calls and clone size; the DNA was used to work out D and trimming. The table records nearly 200,000 clones, around four fifths of them present only once. With V trimmed by 3 bases and J by 7 bases, 5 bases remained unmatched. CDR3 size: 13 residues. Germline V gene data show CDR1 as SGHTA and CDR2 as FQGNSA. This TCR was recovered from a human donor with acute or convalescent COVID-19. The donor label of this sample is uncertain. The chain joins TRBV7-2 to TRBJ1-2; 7 positions agree with TRBD1. Specimen: peripheral blood. The CDR3 nucleotides read TGTGCCAGCAGCTTGGGACAGCGCGGTGGCTACACCTTC. It specifies CASSLGQRGGYTF.